These 29 T cell receptor beta chains came from one sample sequenced in a study of blood T cell repertoires in COVID-19 (dated by TCRdb to 2020 to 2021). Libraries came from the immunoSEQ multiplex PCR assay. TCRdb mirrors the immuneACCESS table, restricted to in-frame sequences. Some clones are absent from its copies; in checked studies, under half trace to an unresolved V gene, and the reason for the others is unknown. Counted in this sample were tens of thousands of clones; roughly nine tenths of them appeared once. The top ten clones comprise approximately 15% of the sample. Material for sequencing was peripheral blood. These receptors all stem from an elderly woman with active or convalescent COVID-19.

The rearrangement links TRBV3-1 (or the pseudogene TRBV3-2) to TRBJ2-3, with TRBD1 matching 10 bases. The length of the CDR3 is 17 residues. Trimming removed 4 bases from V and 9 bases from J; junction bases left unmatched: 16. Germline lookup yields CDR1 LGHDT and CDR2 YNNKEL (reference sequence). The CDR3 sequence is CASSPVPGQGRRGTQYF. Here the CDR3 DNA reads TGTGCCAGCAGCCCCGTCCCGGGACAGGGGAGGCGGGGAACGCAGTATTTT.

V is TRBV15 and J is TRBJ1-1; the D is unclear. Germline loops: CDR1 LNHNV, CDR2 YYDKDF (reference sequence). The CDR3 contains 15 residues. V was shortened by 0 bases and J by 0 bases, with 8 bases between the two germline ends. In DNA, the CDR3 is TGTGCCACCAGCAGAGATCGGTCTATGAACACTGAAGCTTTCTTT. This translates into CATSRDRSMNTEAFF.

The chain carries TRBV4-3 and TRBJ1-1; D is unresolved. This CDR3 has 14 residues. From germline, CDR1 is LGHNA and CDR2 YSLEER. V was pared by 2 bases and J by 6 bases, with 13 bases between. The CDR3 region has the DNA TGCGCCAGCAGCCAAAACTGGGAGGACTCTGAAGCTTTCTTT. Residues: CASSQNWEDSEAFF.

CDR3 region: CASSYQQGAYEQYF. DNA for the CDR3: TGTGCCAGCAGTTACCAACAGGGGGCCTACGAGCAGTACTTC. The chain has TRBV6-5 and TRBJ2-7; 8 bases match TRBD1. CDR3 size: 14 residues. V was pared by 2 bases and J by 2 bases, with 2 bases of the junction left unmatched. Germline V CDR1 and CDR2: MNHEY, SVGAGI.

CDR3 DNA sequence: TGTGCCAGTCGCGGCGAAACGACGAACACTGAAGCTTTCTTT. Translating it yields CASRGETTNTEAFF. The V call is TRBV21-1, the J call TRBJ1-1. TRBV21-1 is a pseudogene locus. This CDR3 contains 14 residues.

Only a few counts were recorded for this clone. The V call is TRBV7-8, the J call TRBJ1-2, with 8 bases that match TRBD1. The CDR3 is 15 amino acids. Looked up from germline, CDR1 is SGHVS and CDR2 is FQNEAQ. The junction had 6 bases not matched to a gene; V was cut back by 2 bases and J by 4 bases. CDR3 in DNA: TGTGCCAGCAGCTTACGGACAGGGACCCTCTATGGCTACACCTTC. Protein product: CASSLRTGTLYGYTF. Drawing the rest from reference TRBV7-8 and TRBJ1-2, the complete variable domain is GAGVSQSPRYKVAKRGQDVALRCDPISGHVSLFWYQQALGQGPEFLTYFQNEAQLDKSGLPSDRFFAERPEGSVSTLKIQRTQQEDSAVYLCASSLRTGTLYGYTFGSGTRLTVV.

The genes are TRBV9 and TRBJ2-3; 9 bases line up with TRBD2. This CDR3 has 17 residues. The V gene end was trimmed by 0 bases and the J gene end by 0 bases; junction bases not matched to a gene: 5. Germline-derived CDR1 and CDR2 are SGDLS and YYNGEE. For the CDR3, the DNA is TGTGCCAGCAGCGTAGACGAGCTAGCGGGGAGCACAGATACGCAGTATTTT. The encoded protein is CASSVDELAGSTDTQYF.

This chain uses TRBV28 with TRBJ1-1; D gene ambiguous. V lost 8 bases and J lost 0, with 10 bases in between. The germline gives CDR1 MDHEN, CDR2 SYDVKM. The CDR3 is 13 residues long. The CDR3 reads CASPRQMNTEAFF. CDR3 coding DNA: TGTGCCAGCCCTAGGCAGATGAACACTGAAGCTTTCTTT.

This chain links TRBV6-2 or TRBV6-3 with TRBJ1-4; D perhaps matches TRBD1 (5 bases). Trimming pared 2 bases from V and 7 bases from J, leaving 17 bases between. Germline V lookup: CDR1 MNHEY, CDR2 SVGEGT. The CDR3 spans 16 residues. The CDR3 bases are TGTGCCAGCAGTTACGGGGATTTGTGGGGCAGTGAAAAACTGTTTTTT. This codes for CASSYGDLWGSEKLFF.

This chain links TRBV7-8 with TRBJ1-2, with no clear D. V lost 1 base and J lost 0, with 9 bases in between. Germline CDR1 is SGHVS and CDR2 is FQNEAQ. The CDR3 loop spans 15 amino acids. The CDR3 here is CASSLERRPNYGYTF. For the CDR3, the DNA is TGTGCCAGCAGCTTAGAACGGAGACCTAACTATGGCTACACCTTC.

The chain has TRBV23-1 and TRBJ2-7; D is possibly TRBD2 (5 bases). TRBV23-1 is assigned to the ORF class and has an uncertain function. Trimming took off 1 base at V and 3 bases at J, with 10 bases between the two ends. The length of the CDR3 is 14 residues. The DNA of the CDR3 is TGCGCCAGCAGTCAATACGGGGAACGCTACGAGCAGTACTTC. Protein product: CASSQYGERYEQYF.

This chain joins TRBV19 and TRBJ1-2, with 9 bases that match TRBD1. Per the germline V gene, CDR1 is LNHDA and CDR2 is SQIVND (reference sequence). CDR3 length: 14 amino acids. The V segment lost 7 bases and the J segment 2 bases; nucleotides outside the gene matches: 5. CDR3 in DNA: TGTGCCAGTAAGCAGGACAGGGGAAACTATGGCTACACCTTC. As protein: CASKQDRGNYGYTF.

V gene TRBV24-1 combines with J gene TRBJ2-5; 14 bases fit TRBD2. The V gene end was trimmed by 2 bases and the J gene end by 5 bases; junction bases not matched to a gene: 3. The CDR3 runs 16 residues. Germline values: CDR1 KGHDR, CDR2 SFDVKD. CDR3 sequence (DNA): TGTGCCACCAGTGATTGGACTAGCGGGGGGCACGAGACCCAGTACTTC. This sequence encodes CATSDWTSGGHETQYF.

J is TRBJ2-1 and V is TRBV14; D may be TRBD2 (6 bases). The length of the CDR3 is 13 residues. Germline assignment: CDR1 SGHDN and CDR2 FVKESK. Deletions cut 3 bases from V and 4 bases from J, with 7 bases between. The CDR3 reads CASSQGTYNEQFF. The CDR3 bases are TGTGCCAGCAGCCAGGGGACTTACAATGAGCAGTTCTTC.

The V gene is TRBV23-1, the J gene TRBJ1-2; 7 positions match TRBD1. TRBV23-1 is annotated as an ORF whose role is uncertain. V lost 4 bases and J lost 5; bases outside the gene matches: 16. The CDR3 loop spans 17 amino acids. CDR3 residues: CASSRPSPHRGGYGYTF. CDR3 nucleotides: TGCGCCAGCAGTCGCCCCTCTCCCCACAGGGGCGGGTATGGCTACACCTTC.

The genes are TRBV19 and TRBJ2-7; the match to TRBD1 covers 7 bases. Trimming took 3 bases from V and 0 from J; bases not matched to a gene: 5. The CDR3 totals 15 residues. Per the germline V gene, CDR1 is LNHDA and CDR2 is SQIVND (reference sequence). The DNA of the CDR3 is TGTGCCAGTAGTATCGAGACAGGGTACTCCTACGAGCAGTACTTC. It translates to CASSIETGYSYEQYF.

This rearrangement joins TRBV18 to TRBJ1-2, with D maybe TRBD1 (5 bases). Germline values: CDR1 KGHSH, CDR2 LQKENI. V lost 3 bases, J lost 5 bases, and 16 bases lay in between. The CDR3 runs 15 residues. The CDR3 nucleotides are TGTGCCAGCTCACCTTCGCGAGACAGCGTTTATGGCTACACCTTC. Translated, it gives CASSPSRDSVYGYTF.

The CDR3 bases are TGCGCCAGCAGCCTAGAGTGGAGCTCCTATAATTCACCCCTCCACTTT. Its translation: CASSLEWSSYNSPLHF. The V and J genes are TRBV4-3 and TRBJ1-6; the D is unclear. CDR1 and CDR2 (germline): LGHNA, YSLEER. V gave up 4 bases and J gave up 0 bases, with 10 bases separating them. The CDR3 is 16 residues long.

This clone was observed once. The CDR3 sequence: CASSQDFGDNEQFF. The CDR3 DNA follows: TGCGCCAGCAGCCAAGATTTCGGAGACAATGAGCAGTTCTTC. The genes are TRBV4-3 and TRBJ2-1; D ambiguous. This CDR3 comprises 14 residues. The V gene's germline CDR1 is LGHNA and CDR2 YSLEER. V was trimmed by 0 bases and J by 5 bases, leaving 8 bases between them.

The chain links TRBV19 to TRBJ2-5, with a tentative D call TRBD2 (6 bases). This CDR3 is 13 amino acids long. V shed 10 bases and J shed 2 bases, with 14 bases lying between them. Looked up from germline, CDR1 is LNHDA and CDR2 is SQIVND (reference sequence). Here the CDR3 DNA reads TGTGCCACCCACCCCGGGGGTCAAGAGACCCAGTACTTC. It is translated as CATHPGGQETQYF.

The chain combines TRBV15 with TRBJ1-1, with 8 bases lining up with TRBD1. Germline assignment: CDR1 LNHNV and CDR2 YYDKDF (reference sequence). The length of the CDR3 is 15 residues. V dropped 4 bases and J dropped 4; count of bases not matched to a gene: 8. CDR3 loop: CATSMRQGPVTEAFF. As DNA, the CDR3 is TGTGCCACCAGCATGAGACAGGGGCCCGTCACTGAAGCTTTCTTT.

The CDR3: CASSKGQGIIYEQYF. In DNA form, the CDR3 reads TGTGCCAGCAGCAAGGGACAGGGCATAATCTACGAGCAGTACTTC. This rearrangement joins TRBV7-2 to TRBJ2-7, with 9 bases matching TRBD1. Trimming removed 5 bases from V and 3 bases from J; junction bases left unmatched: 8. The CDR3 is 15 amino acids. Germline CDR1 and CDR2: SGHTA and FQGNSA. The entire variable domain, with the rest obtained from reference TRBV7-2 and TRBJ2-7, is as follows: GAGVSQSPSNKVTEKGKDVELRCDPISGHTALYWYRQSLGQGLEFLIYFQGNSAPDKSGLPSDRFSAERTGGSVSTLTIQRTQQEDSAVYLCASSKGQGIIYEQYFGPGTRLTVT.

The CDR3, as DNA: TGTGCCAGCAGCCAAGGACAGGGGGCTGGTGGGGAGCTGTTTTTT. Translating it yields CASSQGQGAGGELFF. The chain has TRBV11-2 and TRBJ2-2; 11 bases are a match to TRBD1. The germline V gene encodes CDR1 SGHAT and CDR2 FQNNGV. J lost 8 bases, V lost 5 bases, and 7 bases had no gene match. The CDR3 spans 15 residues.

The J gene is TRBJ1-1, the V gene TRBV19, with D unresolved. The CDR3 is 12 amino acids. With 8 bases removed from V and 5 bases from J, the gap between germline ends came to 12 bases. The germline V gene has CDR1 LNHDA and CDR2 SQIVND (reference sequence). CDR3 protein: CASRGGSTEAFF. The CDR3 bases are TGTGCCAGTCGGGGAGGAAGTACTGAAGCTTTCTTT.

The chain combines TRBV4-2 with TRBJ2-7; 9 nucleotides match TRBD1. V was clipped by 0 bases and J by 2 bases; unmatched bases: 8. In germline, CDR1 is LGHNA, CDR2 YNFKEQ. The CDR3 contains 17 residues. CDR3 region: CASSQDSWGQGTYEQYF. The CDR3 region has the DNA TGTGCCAGCAGCCAAGATTCATGGGGACAGGGCACCTACGAGCAGTACTTC.

This clone was seen a handful of times. V usage is TRBV6-5 and J usage is TRBJ2-7; 7 nucleotides align to TRBD2. This CDR3 spans 15 amino acids. The germline V gene has CDR1 MNHEY and CDR2 SVGAGI. Trimming cost V 6 bases and J 2 bases; bases outside gene matches: 10. The CDR3 nucleotides read TGTGCCAGCAGCCCAGGGTGGGGGGGAACCTACGAGCAGTACTTC. This encodes CASSPGWGGTYEQYF.

This CDR3 is CASRGSEQFF. The CDR3 nucleotides read TGTGCCAGCAGGGGGAGTGAGCAGTTCTTC. The rearrangement uses TRBV12-3 or TRBV12-4 and TRBJ2-1, with a tentative D call TRBD2 (5 bases). The V end lost 6 bases, the J end lost 9 bases, and 6 bases lay between the germline ends. CDR3 length: 10 amino acids.

This clone has a single count. This sequence joins TRBV27 and TRBJ1-6; maybe TRBD1 (6 bases). This CDR3 has 15 amino acids. CDR1 is MNHEY, CDR2 SMNVEV, per germline (reference sequence). V lost 7 bases and J lost 0, with 10 bases in between. Here the CDR3 DNA reads TGTGCCAGCACACTACAGGGCTCCTATAATTCACCCCTCCACTTT. The encoded protein is CASTLQGSYNSPLHF.

The CDR3 protein is CASKDAGGLIGELFF. CDR3 in DNA: TGTGCCAGTAAGGACGCGGGGGGTTTGATCGGGGAGCTGTTTTTT. The J gene is TRBJ2-2, the V gene TRBV19; 8 bases align to TRBD2. The trim removed 7 bases at V and 7 bases at J, leaving 11 bases unmatched. This CDR3 spans 15 amino acids. CDR1 and CDR2 from the germline V gene are LNHDA and SQIVND (reference sequence).